These 21 T cell receptor beta chains originate from one sample sequenced in a study of follicular helper T cells after annual influenza vaccination. Time point described: 2015-2016 season, pre-vaccination. Assay: immunoSEQ multiplex PCR; the TCRdb copy retains only in-frame clones and omits some. The sample lists fewer than 2,000 clones, approximately 88% seen once, with over 3.5% in the top ten. Sequenced here: CXCR5+ CD38- circulating T follicular helper cells from blood, sampled on the day of influenza vaccination. This sample's subset: circulating Tfh, non-naive CD4+CXCR5+PD-1+ (ICOS+CD38+ or ICOS-CD38-). Receptors originate from an adult who received the influenza vaccine.

This clone was seen a single time. This chain links TRBV18 with TRBJ1-4; D not resolved. V lost 10 bases to trimming and J lost 5 bases, with 14 bases between them. The CDR3 contains 13 residues. Looked up from germline, CDR1 is KGHSH and CDR2 is LQKENI. This CDR3 is CATRDGQNEKLFF. For the CDR3, the DNA is TGTGCCACTCGAGACGGGCAAAATGAAAAACTGTTTTTT.

This rearrangement joins TRBV2 to TRBJ1-4, with D tentatively TRBD1 (5 bases). V was cut by 6 bases and J by 8 bases, with 13 bases left in between. CDR1 SNHLY and CDR2 FYNNEI come from the germline V gene. The CDR3 extends over 13 amino acids. The CDR3 DNA reads TGTGCCAGCAGCCGGGACCCGAGAGAAAAACTGTTTTTT. Encoded protein: CASSRDPREKLFF.

This chain joins TRBV25-1 and TRBJ1-1; unclear D gene. With 5 bases removed from V and 4 bases from J, the gap between germline ends came to 5 bases. The CDR3 is made up of 11 amino acids. From germline, CDR1 is MGHDK and CDR2 SYGVNS. The CDR3 DNA sequence: TGTGCCAGCAGTTCCCGCACTGAAGCTTTCTTT. As protein: CASSSRTEAFF.

This chain links TRBV10-3 with TRBJ1-2, with TRBD1 matching 8 bases. The CDR3 is made up of 12 amino acids. Unmatched junction bases numbered 5, after V lost 10 bases and J lost 4 bases. The V gene's germline CDR1 is ENHRY and CDR2 SYGVKD. The CDR3 DNA follows: TGTGCCACCAGGACAGGGTCCTATGGCTACACCTTC. Translating gives CATRTGSYGYTF.

The rearrangement joins TRBV7-2 to TRBJ2-7; 7 bases map to TRBD1. V lost 1 base, J lost 4 bases, and 7 bases stayed unmatched. This CDR3 comprises 15 residues. CDR1 is SGHTA, CDR2 FQGNSA, per germline. For the CDR3, the DNA is TGTGCCAGCAGCTTAGGATCTACAGGGGTATACGAGCAGTACTTC. Residues: CASSLGSTGVYEQYF.

The gene calls are TRBV9 and TRBJ2-3; 7 nucleotides align to TRBD1. V lost 0 bases and J lost 4; bases outside the gene matches: 5. CDR3 length equals 15 residues. Germline V lookup: CDR1 SGDLS, CDR2 YYNGEE. The DNA for the CDR3 is TGTGCCAGCAGCGTAGTACAGGGGCCACCAGATACGCAGTATTTT. This sequence encodes CASSVVQGPPDTQYF.

This chain joins TRBV6-9 and TRBJ2-7, with D possibly being TRBD1 (6 bases). V lost 5 bases and J lost 4, with 12 bases in between. Germline CDR1 is MNHGY and CDR2 is SVAAGI. CDR3 size: 13 residues. CDR3: CASSHRDGYEQYF. The CDR3 DNA reads TGTGCCAGCAGTCACAGGGACGGGTACGAGCAGTACTTC.

The chain recombines TRBV6-5 with TRBJ1-1, with D uncertain. The V gene lost 0 bases and the J gene lost 1 base, with 6 bases spanning the gap. Per the germline V gene, CDR1 is MNHEY and CDR2 is SVGAGI. The CDR3 has 14 amino acids. CDR3 nucleotide sequence: TGTGCCAGCAGTTACTCTCAGAGGAACACTGAAGCTTTCTTT. Its protein is CASSYSQRNTEAFF.

The chain is built from TRBV5-1 and TRBJ2-1, with 9 bases lining up with TRBD2. This CDR3 comprises 15 residues. With 5 bases clipped from V and 4 bases from J, the junction kept 7 bases outside the gene matches. CDR1 is SGHRS and CDR2 is YFSETQ in the germline V gene. The CDR3 here is CASSSGLAHYNEQFF. The CDR3 nucleotides read TGCGCCAGCAGTTCTGGACTAGCGCATTACAATGAGCAGTTCTTC.

V is TRBV7-8 and J is TRBJ2-7; weak D call: TRBD1 (6 bases). Germline V CDR1 and CDR2: SGHVS, FQNEAQ. CDR3 length: 13 amino acids. V lost 3 bases to trimming and J lost 4 bases, with 10 bases between them. The CDR3 DNA follows: TGTGCCAGCAGCTTTGGGACAAATTACGAGCAGTACGTC. Translated: CASSFGTNYEQYV.

This clone was seen once. The V call is TRBV6-1, the J call TRBJ2-3; D is perhaps TRBD2 (6 bases). V lost 6 bases, J lost 0 bases, and 13 bases lay in between. Germline V gene sequence: CDR1 MNHNS, CDR2 SASEGT. This CDR3 comprises 15 residues. Here the CDR3 DNA reads TGTGCCAGCAGCTTGGGCGGGACCAGCACAGATACGCAGTATTTT. Protein product: CASSLGGTSTDTQYF.

V gene TRBV11-2 combines with J gene TRBJ2-3; no definite D call. Germline V lookup: CDR1 SGHAT, CDR2 FQNNGV. The CDR3 is made up of 13 amino acids. Trimming removed 0 bases from V and 2 bases from J, with 3 bases in between. For the CDR3, the DNA is TGTGCCAGCAGCTTAGATCACACAGATACGCAGTATTTT. Translation gives CASSLDHTDTQYF.

This chain joins TRBV21-1 and TRBJ1-5. TRBV21-1 is deemed a pseudogene. This CDR3 is 16 amino acids long. The CDR3 protein is CASSKAPGDGNQPQHF. The CDR3 DNA is TGTGCCAGCAGCAAAGCTCCCGGGGATGGCAATCAGCCCCAGCATTTT.

V usage is TRBV4-1 and J usage is TRBJ1-2; possibly TRBD1 for D (6 bases). V dropped 4 bases and J dropped 8 bases, with 17 bases sitting between them. The CDR3 has 14 residues. Germline assignment: CDR1 MGHRA and CDR2 YSYEKL. The CDR3 region has the DNA TGCGCCAGCAGCCCAAGACAGGCCCGACTGGGCTACACCTTC. Amino acids: CASSPRQARLGYTF.

The chain is built from TRBV5-5 and TRBJ1-1, with 9 bases identical to TRBD1. V was clipped by 4 bases and J by 4 bases; unmatched bases: 8. CDR1 and CDR2 from the germline V gene are SGHKS and YYEKEE (reference sequence). The CDR3 has 15 residues. The chain's CDR3 is CASSGGQGRVTEAFF. As DNA, the CDR3 is TGTGCCAGCAGCGGGGGACAGGGCAGGGTCACTGAAGCTTTCTTT.

V and J are TRBV18 and TRBJ1-3, with D maybe TRBD1 (5 bases). The CDR3 sequence is 14 residues long. Trimming left V 3 bases short and J 5 bases short, with 11 bases between. Per germline, CDR1 KGHSH and CDR2 LQKENI. In DNA form, the CDR3 reads TGTGCCAGCTCACCTCCCGGGGACCGAAACACCATATATTTT. This gives the protein CASSPPGDRNTIYF.

This clone has just one count. The chain recombines TRBV29-1 with TRBJ2-3; D gene unclear. Germline V CDR1 and CDR2: SQVTM, ANQGSEA. Trimming took 7 bases from V and 5 from J, leaving 10 bases between them. The CDR3 totals 11 residues. CDR3 in amino acids: CSAGLQDTQYF. In nucleotides, the CDR3 is TGCAGCGCTGGGTTACAAGATACGCAGTATTTT.

The table lists this clone with a few counts. J is TRBJ2-7 and V is TRBV6-1; TRBD1 matches at 8 bases. J lost 3 bases, V lost 7 bases, and 8 bases had no gene match. The germline V gene encodes CDR1 MNHNS and CDR2 SASEGT. The CDR3 sequence is 14 residues long. CDR3 coding DNA: TGTGCCAGCAAAGGAAGAGGACAGGGCTACGAGCAGTACGTC. Translating it yields CASKGRGQGYEQYV.

V and J are TRBV5-1 and TRBJ1-2; unclear D gene. The CDR3 has 13 amino acids. The germline CDR1 and CDR2 sequences are SGHRS and YFSETQ. Deletions cut 1 base from V and 1 base from J, with 5 bases between. DNA for the CDR3: TGCGCCAGCAGCTTGAAGGGTAACTATGGCTACACCTTC. It specifies CASSLKGNYGYTF.

The chain has TRBV2 and TRBJ1-5; a possible D gene is TRBD1 (5 bases). Germline CDR1 is SNHLY and CDR2 is FYNNEI. The CDR3 length is 13 residues. Between the trimmed V and J ends, which lost 4 bases and 7 bases, there was a span of 11 bases. The CDR3 here is CASSAQGLQPQHF. CDR3 DNA sequence: TGTGCCAGCAGTGCTCAGGGACTCCAGCCCCAGCATTTT.

CDR3 loop: CASSVVGNTGELFF. The CDR3 region has the DNA TGTGCCAGCAGCGTAGTAGGGAACACCGGGGAGCTGTTTTTT. The chain uses TRBV9 and TRBJ2-2; no definite D call. The CDR3 extends over 14 amino acids. Deletions cut 0 bases from V and 1 base from J, with 4 bases between. The germline V gene has CDR1 SGDLS and CDR2 YYNGEE.